A single sample is the source of the 14 T cell receptor beta chains below, sequenced in a study of blood T cell repertoires in COVID-19. The assay was immunoSEQ multiplex PCR, and TCRdb's table has in-frame clones only and misses some. The sample contains 150,000 or so clones, roughly 81% of which appear only once. The sequenced material came from peripheral blood. Source of these receptors: a human donor with acute or convalescent COVID-19. The donor label of this sample is uncertain.

The chain carries TRBV5-1 and TRBJ1-2, with D tentatively TRBD1 (6 bases). The CDR3 is 13 residues long. Germline values: CDR1 SGHRS, CDR2 YFSETQ. V lost 4 bases and J 9 bases, leaving 16 bases between the germline ends. The CDR3 bases are TGCGCCAGCAGCGAGGCAATTACAGGGAGCTACACCTTC. Protein sequence: CASSEAITGSYTF.

The chain combines TRBV9 with TRBJ2-1; 7 bases align to TRBD2. J was trimmed by 3 bases and V by 0 bases; bases with no gene match: 6. The CDR3 runs to 16 residues. Germline loops: CDR1 SGDLS, CDR2 YYNGEE. In DNA form, the CDR3 reads TGTGCCAGCAGCGTAGACGTGGGCGGGGGCTACAATGAGCAGTTCTTC. Translating gives CASSVDVGGGYNEQFF.

V gene TRBV9 combines with J gene TRBJ2-3; perhaps TRBD2 as D (5 bases). V was shortened by 4 bases and J by 1 base, with 19 bases between the two germline ends. The germline CDR1 and CDR2 sequences are SGDLS and YYNGEE. This CDR3 has 17 residues. The CDR3 region is CASSTSVQGRGTDTQYF. The CDR3 coding sequence is TGTGCCAGCAGCACCTCTGTACAAGGGAGAGGCACAGATACGCAGTATTTT.

The rearrangement uses TRBV15 and TRBJ1-5, with D perhaps matching TRBD1 (5 bases). Germline CDR1 and CDR2: LNHNV and YYDKDF (reference sequence). The CDR3 is made up of 15 amino acids. Trimming pared 8 bases from V and 0 bases from J, leaving 14 bases between. CDR3 in amino acids: CATGQGFYSNQPQHF. The CDR3 DNA reads TGTGCCACCGGCCAGGGATTCTATAGCAATCAGCCCCAGCATTTT.

This clone was seen only once. The CDR3: CASSPSGFYEQYF. The DNA of the CDR3 is TGTGCCAGCTCACCATCAGGGTTCTACGAGCAGTACTTC. The chain links TRBV18 to TRBJ2-7, with a tentative D call TRBD1 (5 bases). Looked up from germline, CDR1 is KGHSH and CDR2 is LQKENI. This CDR3 spans 13 amino acids. V was clipped by 2 bases and J by 3 bases, with 8 bases between them.

The rearrangement uses TRBV11-2 and TRBJ1-5; D not certain. CDR1 is SGHAT, CDR2 FQNNGV, per germline. The CDR3 loop spans 13 amino acids. Trimming removed 1 base from V and 5 bases from J, with 6 bases in between. CDR3 DNA: TGTGCCAGCAGCTTAGCCCTGTATCAGCCCCAGCATTTT. Its translation is CASSLALYQPQHF.

The rearrangement uses TRBV5-6 and TRBJ2-7; 7 positions agree with TRBD2. Germline CDR1 SGHDT, CDR2 YYEEEE. V lost 4 bases, J lost 0 bases, and 1 base stayed unmatched. The CDR3 has 13 amino acids. The CDR3: CASSGLVSYEQYF. CDR3 nucleotide sequence: TGTGCCAGCAGCGGACTAGTCTCCTACGAGCAGTACTTC.

This clone turned up a few times. The V and J genes are TRBV7-3 and TRBJ2-2; the D is unclear. Germline CDR1 SGHTA, CDR2 FQGTGA. The CDR3 covers 13 residues. V was shortened by 6 bases and J by 3 bases, with 8 bases between the two germline ends. The CDR3, as DNA: TGTGCCAGCAGTCGTACATACACCGGGGAGCTGTTTTTT. Its translation is CASSRTYTGELFF.

This clone was detected once. Distinct nucleotide sequences in the sample also encode this CDR3. This chain links TRBV6-5 with TRBJ1-6, with D unclear. The V gene lost 2 bases and the J gene lost 4 bases, with 6 bases spanning the gap. The CDR3 covers 14 residues. From germline, CDR1 is MNHEY and CDR2 SVGAGI. CDR3 sequence: CASSYKPYNSPLHF. The DNA of the CDR3 is TGTGCCAGCAGTTACAAGCCATATAATTCACCCCTCCACTTT.

This clone showed up just once. The DNA of the CDR3 is TGCGCCAGCAGCTTGAACGGGGCTGAAGCTTTCTTT. Its protein product is CASSLNGAEAFF. The V call is TRBV5-1, the J call TRBJ1-1; D is unresolved. Deletions cut 1 base from V and 6 bases from J, with 7 bases between. Germline CDR1 and CDR2: SGHRS and YFSETQ. CDR3 length: 12 residues.

The chain combines TRBV6-4 with TRBJ2-3; D perhaps matches TRBD1 (6 bases). The V and J ends lost 3 bases and 5 bases respectively, with 15 bases between them. The length of the CDR3 is 15 residues. CDR1 is MRHNA, CDR2 SNTAGT, per germline. CDR3 protein: CASSEQGLIEDTQYF. The CDR3 nucleotides are TGTGCCAGCAGTGAACAGGGCTTGATTGAAGATACGCAGTATTTT.

This chain links TRBV5-4 with TRBJ2-7; 7 nucleotides match TRBD1. Germline CDR1 and CDR2: SGHNT and YYREEE (reference sequence). The CDR3 runs 15 residues. V lost 1 base and J lost 7; bases outside the gene matches: 11. For the CDR3, the DNA is TGTGCCAGCAGCTTGCCTCCGGGACAGTCGGATGAGCAGTACTTC. Its translation: CASSLPPGQSDEQYF.

This clone was seen just once. The chain links TRBV2 to TRBJ2-7; D possibly corresponds to TRBD2 (7 bases). V was pared by 0 bases and J by 5 bases, with 14 bases between. The CDR3 consists of 15 residues. Per the germline V gene, CDR1 is SNHLY and CDR2 is FYNNEI. This chain's CDR3 is CASSEAGRGGDEQYF. CDR3 sequence (DNA): TGTGCCAGCAGTGAAGCAGGGAGGGGGGGTGACGAGCAGTACTTC.

The chain uses TRBV7-2 and TRBJ1-6; TRBD1 matches at 11 bases. CDR1 and CDR2 from the germline V gene are SGHTA and FQGNSA. The trim removed 4 bases at V and 8 bases at J, leaving 4 bases unmatched. This CDR3 contains 15 residues. The chain's CDR3 is CASSSGTGGDSPLHF. The CDR3, as DNA: TGTGCCAGCAGCTCGGGGACAGGGGGTGATTCACCCCTCCACTTT.